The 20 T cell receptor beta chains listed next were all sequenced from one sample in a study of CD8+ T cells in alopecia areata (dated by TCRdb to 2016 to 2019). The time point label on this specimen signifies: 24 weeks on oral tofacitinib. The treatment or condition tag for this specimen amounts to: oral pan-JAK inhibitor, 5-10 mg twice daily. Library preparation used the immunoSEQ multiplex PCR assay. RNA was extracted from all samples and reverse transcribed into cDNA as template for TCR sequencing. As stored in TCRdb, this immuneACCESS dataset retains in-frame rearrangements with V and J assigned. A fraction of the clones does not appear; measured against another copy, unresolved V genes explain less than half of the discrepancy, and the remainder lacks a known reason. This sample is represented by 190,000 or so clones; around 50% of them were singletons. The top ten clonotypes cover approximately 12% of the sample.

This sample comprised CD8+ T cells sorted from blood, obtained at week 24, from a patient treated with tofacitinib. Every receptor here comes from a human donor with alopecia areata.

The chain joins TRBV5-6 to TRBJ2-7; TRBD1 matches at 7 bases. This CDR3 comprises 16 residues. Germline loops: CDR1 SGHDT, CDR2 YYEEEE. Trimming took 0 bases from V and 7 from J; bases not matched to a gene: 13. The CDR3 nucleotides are TGTGCCAGCAGCTTGGGGGGTCTACAGGGGCCTCGGGAGCAGTACTTC. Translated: CASSLGGLQGPREQYF. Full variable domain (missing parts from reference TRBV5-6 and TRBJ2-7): DAGVTQSPTHLIKTRGQQVTLRCSPKSGHDTVSWYQQALGQGPQFIFQYYEEEERQRGNFPDRFSGHQFPNYSSELNVNALLLGDSALYLCASSLGGLQGPREQYFGPGTRLTVT.

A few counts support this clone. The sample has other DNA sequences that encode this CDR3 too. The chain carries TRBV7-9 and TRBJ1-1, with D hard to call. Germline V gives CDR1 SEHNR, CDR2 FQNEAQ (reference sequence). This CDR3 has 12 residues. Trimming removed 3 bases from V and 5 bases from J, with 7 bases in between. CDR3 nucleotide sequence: TGTGCCAGCAGCTTGGGGAGGACTGAAGCTTTCTTT. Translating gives CASSLGRTEAFF.

CDR3 sequence (DNA): TGTGCCAGCAGCGTAGGAGGGCAGGAATCACCCCTCCACTTT. This codes for CASSVGGQESPLHF. V gene TRBV9 combines with J gene TRBJ1-6; D uncertain. The germline gives CDR1 SGDLS, CDR2 YYNGEE. Trimming removed 0 bases at V and 10 bases at J, with 11 bases between. The CDR3 runs 14 residues. The full variable domain, in which reference TRBV9 and TRBJ1-6 provide the parts outside the CDR3, is DSGVTQTPKHLITATGQRVTLRCSPRSGDLSVYWYQQSLDQGLQFLIQYYNGEERAKGNILERFSAQQFPDLHSELNLSSLELGDSALYFCASSVGGQESPLHFGNGTRLTVT.

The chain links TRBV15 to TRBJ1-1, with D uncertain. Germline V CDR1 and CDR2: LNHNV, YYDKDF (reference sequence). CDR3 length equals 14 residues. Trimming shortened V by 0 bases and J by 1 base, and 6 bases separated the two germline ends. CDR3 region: CATSRDAGNTEAFF. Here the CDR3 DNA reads TGTGCCACCAGCAGAGATGCAGGGAACACTGAAGCTTTCTTT. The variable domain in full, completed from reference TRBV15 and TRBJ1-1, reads DAMVIQNPRYQVTQFGKPVTLSCSQTLNHNVMYWYQQKSSQAPKLLFHYYDKDFNNEADTPDNFQSRRPNTSFCFLDIRSPGLGDTAMYLCATSRDAGNTEAFFGQGTRLTVV.

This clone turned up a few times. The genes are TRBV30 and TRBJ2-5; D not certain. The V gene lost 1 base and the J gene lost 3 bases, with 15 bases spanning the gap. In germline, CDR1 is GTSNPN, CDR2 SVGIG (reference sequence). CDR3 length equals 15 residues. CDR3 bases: TGTGCCTGGAGTGCCCCCGCGGCCGTTAAAGAGACCCAGTACTTC. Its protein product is CAWSAPAAVKETQYF.

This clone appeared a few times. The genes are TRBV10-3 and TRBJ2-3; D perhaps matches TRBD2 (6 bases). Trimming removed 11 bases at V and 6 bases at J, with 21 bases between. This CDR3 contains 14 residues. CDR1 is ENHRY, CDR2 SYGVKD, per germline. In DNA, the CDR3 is TGTGCCGCCGACCGGGGGTCTCGGGAGGATACGCAGTATTTT. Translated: CAADRGSREDTQYF.

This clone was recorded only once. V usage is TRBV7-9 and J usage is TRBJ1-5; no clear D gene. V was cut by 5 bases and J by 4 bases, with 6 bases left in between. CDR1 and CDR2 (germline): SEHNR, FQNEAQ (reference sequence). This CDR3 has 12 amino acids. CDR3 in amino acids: CASSDENQPQHF. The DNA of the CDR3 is TGTGCCAGCAGCGACGAAAATCAGCCCCAGCATTTT. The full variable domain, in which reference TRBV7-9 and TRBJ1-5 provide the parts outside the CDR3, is DTGVSQNPRHKITKRGQNVTFRCDPISEHNRLYWYRQTLGQGPEFLTYFQNEAQLEKSRLLSDRFSAERPKGSFSTLEIQRTEQGDSAMYLCASSDENQPQHFGDGTRLSIL.

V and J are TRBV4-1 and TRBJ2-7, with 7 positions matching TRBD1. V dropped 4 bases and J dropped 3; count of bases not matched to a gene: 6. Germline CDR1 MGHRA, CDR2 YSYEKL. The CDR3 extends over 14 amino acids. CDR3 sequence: CASSPRTGDYEQYF. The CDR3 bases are TGCGCCAGCAGCCCCCGGACAGGAGACTACGAGCAGTACTTC.

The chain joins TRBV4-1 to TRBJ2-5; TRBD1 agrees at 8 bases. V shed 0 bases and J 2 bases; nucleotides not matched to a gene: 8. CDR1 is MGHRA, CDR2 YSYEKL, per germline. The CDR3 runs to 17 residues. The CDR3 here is CASSQDLTGAPQETQYF. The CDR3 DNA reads TGCGCCAGCAGCCAAGATCTGACAGGGGCGCCACAAGAGACCCAGTACTTC.

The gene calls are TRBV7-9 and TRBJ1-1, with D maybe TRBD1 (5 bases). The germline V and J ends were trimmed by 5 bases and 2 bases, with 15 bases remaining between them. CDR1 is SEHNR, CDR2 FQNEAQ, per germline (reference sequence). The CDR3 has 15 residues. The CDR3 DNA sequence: TGTGCCAGCAGCCCTTTAGGGCAGGGAAACACTGAAGCTTTCTTT. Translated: CASSPLGQGNTEAFF.

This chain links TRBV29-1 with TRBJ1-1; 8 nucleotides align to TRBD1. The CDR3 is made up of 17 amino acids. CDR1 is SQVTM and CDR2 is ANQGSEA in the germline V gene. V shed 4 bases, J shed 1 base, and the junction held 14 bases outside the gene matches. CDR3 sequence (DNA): TGCAGCGTTGGGGCTAGGGACAGGAAGGGGCAGAACACTGAAGCTTTCTTT. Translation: CSVGARDRKGQNTEAFF.

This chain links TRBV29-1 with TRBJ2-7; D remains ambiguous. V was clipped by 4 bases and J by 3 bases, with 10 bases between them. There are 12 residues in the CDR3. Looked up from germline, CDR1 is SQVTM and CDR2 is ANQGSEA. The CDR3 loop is CSVAVSGYEQYF. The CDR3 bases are TGCAGCGTTGCCGTAAGTGGCTACGAGCAGTACTTC.

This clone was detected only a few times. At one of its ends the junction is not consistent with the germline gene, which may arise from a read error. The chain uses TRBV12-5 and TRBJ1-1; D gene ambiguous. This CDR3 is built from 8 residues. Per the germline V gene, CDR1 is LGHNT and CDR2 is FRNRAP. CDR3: CASGFLSF. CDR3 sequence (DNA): TGTGCTAGTGGTTTCCTCAGCTTT. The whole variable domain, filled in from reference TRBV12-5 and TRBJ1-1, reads DARVTQTPRHKVTEMGQEVTMRCQPILGHNTVFWYRQTMMQGLELLAYFRNRAPLDDSGMPKDRFSAEMPDATLATLKIQPSEPRDSAVYFCASGFLSFGQGTRLTVV.

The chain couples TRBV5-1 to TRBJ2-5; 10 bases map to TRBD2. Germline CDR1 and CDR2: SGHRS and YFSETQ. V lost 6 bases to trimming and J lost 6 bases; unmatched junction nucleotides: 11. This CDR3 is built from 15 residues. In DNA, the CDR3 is TGCGCCAGCACGCTTAGCGGGGGGACGCAAAAGACCCAGTACTTC. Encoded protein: CASTLSGGTQKTQYF.

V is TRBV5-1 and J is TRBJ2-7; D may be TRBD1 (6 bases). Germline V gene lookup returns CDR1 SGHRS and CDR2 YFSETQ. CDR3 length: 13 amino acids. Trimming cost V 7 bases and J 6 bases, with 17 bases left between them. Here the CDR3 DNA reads TGCGCCAGCGGCCTCTCCTCAGGGGCCGAGCAGTACTTC. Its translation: CASGLSSGAEQYF.

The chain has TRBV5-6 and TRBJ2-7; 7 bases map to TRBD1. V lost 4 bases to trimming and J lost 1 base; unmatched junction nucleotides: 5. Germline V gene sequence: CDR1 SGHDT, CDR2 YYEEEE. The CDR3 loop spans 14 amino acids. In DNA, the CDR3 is TGTGCCAGCAGCACCCCGGGACAGTCCTACGAGCAGTACTTC. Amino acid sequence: CASSTPGQSYEQYF. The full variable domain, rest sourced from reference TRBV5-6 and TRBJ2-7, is DAGVTQSPTHLIKTRGQQVTLRCSPKSGHDTVSWYQQALGQGPQFIFQYYEEEERQRGNFPDRFSGHQFPNYSSELNVNALLLGDSALYLCASSTPGQSYEQYFGPGTRLTVT.

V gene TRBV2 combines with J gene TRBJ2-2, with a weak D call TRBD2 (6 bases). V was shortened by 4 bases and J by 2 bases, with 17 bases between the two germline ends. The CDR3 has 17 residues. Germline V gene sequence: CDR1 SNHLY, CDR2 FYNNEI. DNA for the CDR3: TGTGCCAGCAGTGCAGGCCATGGTAGCGGAAACACCGGGGAGCTGTTTTTT. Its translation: CASSAGHGSGNTGELFF.

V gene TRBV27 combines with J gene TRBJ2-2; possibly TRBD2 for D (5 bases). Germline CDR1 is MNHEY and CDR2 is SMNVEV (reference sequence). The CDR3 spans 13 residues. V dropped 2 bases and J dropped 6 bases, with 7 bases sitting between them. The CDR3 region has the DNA TGTGCCAGCAGTTTAACTAGTGCCGGGGAGCTGTTTTTT. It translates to CASSLTSAGELFF.

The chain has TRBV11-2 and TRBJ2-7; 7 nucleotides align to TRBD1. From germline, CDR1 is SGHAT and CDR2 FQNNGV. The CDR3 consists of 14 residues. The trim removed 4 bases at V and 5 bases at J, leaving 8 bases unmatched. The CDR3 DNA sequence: TGTGCCAGCAGCTCCCGACAGGGAGTCGACGAGCAGTACTTC. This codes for CASSSRQGVDEQYF. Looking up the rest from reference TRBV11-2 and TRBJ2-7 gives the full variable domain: EAGVAQSPRYKIIEKRQSVAFWCNPISGHATLYWYQQILGQGPKLLIQFQNNGVVDDSQLPKDRFSAERLKGVDSTLKIQPAKLEDSAVYLCASSSRQGVDEQYFGPGTRLTVT.

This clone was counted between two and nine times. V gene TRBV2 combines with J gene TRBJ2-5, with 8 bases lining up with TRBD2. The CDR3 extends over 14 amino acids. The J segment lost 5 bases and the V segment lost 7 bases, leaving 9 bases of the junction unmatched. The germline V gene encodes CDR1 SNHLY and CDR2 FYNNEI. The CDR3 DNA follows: TGTGCCAGCATAGCTAGCGGGTGGACGGAGACCCAGTACTTC. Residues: CASIASGWTETQYF.